This T cell receptor (beta chain) was recorded in a study of cytomegalovirus exposure and HLA in healthy donors. General study findings and limits: Productive status was seen about 90% or about 30% of the time for most TCR beta V segments in an earlier analysis.

V was clipped by 3 bases and J by 4 bases, with 10 bases between them. The CDR3 sequence is 14 residues long. Germline CDR1 and CDR2: LNHNV and YYDKDF (reference sequence). Worth noting for this clone: Its matching antigen is unknown. Distinct nucleotide sequences in the sample also encode this CDR3.

Donors were nominally healthy when sampled, though unrecorded immune exposures were likely. The PCR used 60 Vbeta and 13 Jbeta primers. The data were produced by immunoSEQ multiplex PCR, yet TCRdb's version contains in-frame clones alone and is incomplete. The sample table includes about 160,000 clones. The J gene is TRBJ1-5, the V gene TRBV15; D might be TRBD1 (6 bases). Material: PBMCs. This receptor was obtained from a man between 25 and 39 years old in good health and CMV-seronegative. CDR3 region: CATSSRGVNQPQHF. The CDR3 nucleotides read TGTGCCACCAGCAGCAGGGGAGTTAATCAGCCCCAGCATTTT.